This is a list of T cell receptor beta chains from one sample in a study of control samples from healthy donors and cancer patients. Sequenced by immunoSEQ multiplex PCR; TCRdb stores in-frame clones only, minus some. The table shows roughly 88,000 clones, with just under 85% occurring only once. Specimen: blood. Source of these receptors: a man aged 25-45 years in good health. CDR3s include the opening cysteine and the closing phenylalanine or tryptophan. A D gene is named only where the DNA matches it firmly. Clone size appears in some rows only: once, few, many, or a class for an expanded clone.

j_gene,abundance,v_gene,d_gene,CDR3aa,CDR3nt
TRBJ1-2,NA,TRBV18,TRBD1,CASSPGTEGYTF,TGTGCCAGCTCACCAGGGACAGAAGGCTACACCTTC
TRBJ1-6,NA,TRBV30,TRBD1,CAWSLTGDNSPLHF,TGTGCCTGGAGTTTGACAGGGGACAATTCACCCCTCCACTTT
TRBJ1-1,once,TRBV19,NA,CASSIVAENTEAFF,TGTGCCAGTAGTATAGTGGCCGAGAACACTGAAGCTTTCTTT
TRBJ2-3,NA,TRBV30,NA,CAWSVPSPSTDTQYF,TGTGCCTGGAGTGTCCCGTCCCCTAGCACAGATACGCAGTATTTT
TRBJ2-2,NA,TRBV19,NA,CASSIVNGAGELFF,TGTGCCAGTAGTATAGTCAATGGGGCCGGGGAGCTGTTTTTT
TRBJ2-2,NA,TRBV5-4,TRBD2,CASSLVASGLRGGGELFF,TGTGCCAGCAGCTTGGTTGCTAGCGGGCTCCGCGGAGGCGGGGAGCTGTTTTTT
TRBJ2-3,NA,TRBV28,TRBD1,CASMGQSTSTDTQYF,TGTGCCAGCATGGGACAGTCCACTAGCACAGATACGCAGTATTTT
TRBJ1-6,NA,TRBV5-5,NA,CASSGTPGMPLHF,TGTGCCAGCAGCGGAACTCCCGGAATGCCCCTCCACTTT
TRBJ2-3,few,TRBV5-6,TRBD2,CASSLRLAVTDTQYF,TGTGCCAGCAGCTTGAGGCTAGCGGTCACAGATACGCAGTATTTT
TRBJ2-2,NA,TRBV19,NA,CASSIDAGRTGELFF,TGTGCCAGTAGTATAGACGCGGGGCGAACCGGGGAGCTGTTTTTT
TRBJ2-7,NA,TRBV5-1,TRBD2,CASRGGSSYEQYF,TGCGCCAGCAGGGGAGGGAGCTCCTACGAGCAGTACTTC
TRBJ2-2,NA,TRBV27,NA,CASSGFPTSNTGELFF,TGTGCCAGCAGCGGGTTTCCGACCTCGAACACCGGGGAGCTGTTTTTT
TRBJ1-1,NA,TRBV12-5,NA,CASGLTGAGEAFF,TGTGCTAGTGGCCTCACAGGAGCTGGTGAAGCTTTCTTT
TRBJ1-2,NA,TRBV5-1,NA,CASSRTEGLYGYTF,TGCGCCAGCAGCAGGACTGAAGGGCTCTATGGCTACACCTTC
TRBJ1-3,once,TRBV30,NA,CAWSRGSSGNTIYF,TGTGCCTGGAGTCGGGGGAGCTCTGGAAACACCATATATTTT
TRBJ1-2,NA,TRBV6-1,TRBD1,CASSATGGVLLGAYGYTF,TGTGCCAGCAGTGCAACAGGGGGCGTGTTGTTAGGCGCCTATGGCTACACCTTC
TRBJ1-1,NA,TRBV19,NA,CASSISSGYGEAFF,TGTGCCAGTAGTATCTCATCAGGGTATGGTGAAGCTTTCTTT
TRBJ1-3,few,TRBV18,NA,CASSPDGNSWAGNTIYF,TGTGCCAGCTCACCGGACGGGAACAGTTGGGCTGGAAACACCATATATTTT
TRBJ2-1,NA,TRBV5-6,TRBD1,CASSRRDSYYNEQFF,TGTGCCAGCAGCCGCCGGGACAGTTACTACAATGAGCAGTTCTTC
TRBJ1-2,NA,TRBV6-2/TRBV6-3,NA,CASSYSPGKTYGYTF,TGTGCCAGCAGTTACTCCCCAGGGAAGACCTATGGCTACACCTTC
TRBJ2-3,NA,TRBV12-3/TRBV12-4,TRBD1,CASRYQGADTQYF,TGTGCCAGCAGGTACCAGGGGGCGGATACGCAGTATTTT
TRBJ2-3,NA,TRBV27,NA,CASSLGWDTDTQYF,TGTGCCAGCAGTTTAGGGTGGGACACAGATACGCAGTATTTT
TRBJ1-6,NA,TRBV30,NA,CAWSPKHLTDSPLHF,TGTGCCTGGAGTCCAAAGCACCTGACAGACTCACCCCTCCACTTT
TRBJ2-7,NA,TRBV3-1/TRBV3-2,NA,CASSQDEYPGESYEQYF,TGTGCCAGCAGCCAAGATGAGTATCCAGGGGAGTCCTACGAGCAGTACTTC
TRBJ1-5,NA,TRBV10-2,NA,CASSPQDSNQPQHF,TGCGCCAGCAGTCCACAGGATTCCAATCAGCCCCAGCATTTT
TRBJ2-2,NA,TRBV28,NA,CASSLIGVNTGELFF,TGTGCCAGCAGTTTAATTGGGGTTAACACCGGGGAGCTGTTTTTT
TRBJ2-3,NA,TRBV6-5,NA,CASSYRGGVDTQYF,TGTGCCAGCAGTTATCGTGGAGGGGTGGATACGCAGTATTTT
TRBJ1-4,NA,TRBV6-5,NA,CASRIYREGKLFF,TGTGCCAGCAGAATCTACAGGGAGGGAAAACTGTTTTTT
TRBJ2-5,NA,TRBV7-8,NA,CASSRAYQETQYF,TGTGCCAGCAGCCGTGCGTACCAAGAGACCCAGTACTTC
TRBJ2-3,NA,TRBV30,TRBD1,CAWSAGQGGLTDTQYF,TGTGCCTGGAGTGCGGGACAGGGGGGATTGACAGATACGCAGTATTTT
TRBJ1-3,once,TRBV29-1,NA,CSVRSGNTIYF,TGCAGCGTTCGGTCTGGAAACACCATATATTTT
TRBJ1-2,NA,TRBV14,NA,CASSHKTNYGYTF,TGTGCCAGCAGCCATAAGACGAACTATGGCTACACCTTC
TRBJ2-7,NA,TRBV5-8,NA,CASSLDVISYEQYF,TGTGCCAGCAGCTTGGATGTAATTTCCTACGAGCAGTACTTC
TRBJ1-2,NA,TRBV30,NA,CAWSFVGNYGYTF,TGTGCCTGGAGTTTCGTGGGTAACTATGGCTACACCTTC
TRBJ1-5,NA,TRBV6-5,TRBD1,CASTEPGQGGQPQHF,TGTGCCAGCACCGAACCGGGACAGGGTGGGCAGCCCCAGCATTTT
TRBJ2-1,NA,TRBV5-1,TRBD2,CASSAGLAGNNEQFF,TGCGCCAGCAGCGCGGGACTAGCGGGGAACAATGAGCAGTTCTTC
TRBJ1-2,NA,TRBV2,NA,CASYSVWGYGYTF,TGTGCCAGCTATTCGGTCTGGGGCTATGGCTACACCTTC
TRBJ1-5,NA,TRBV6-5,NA,CASSYEGNQPQHF,TGTGCCAGCAGTTACGAGGGGAATCAGCCCCAGCATTTT
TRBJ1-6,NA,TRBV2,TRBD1,CASRGDRDQSPLHF,TGTGCCAGCAGGGGGGACAGGGACCAATCACCCCTCCACTTT
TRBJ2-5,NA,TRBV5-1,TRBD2,CASSLSGGEETQYF,TGCGCCAGCAGCCTTAGCGGGGGGGAAGAGACCCAGTACTTC
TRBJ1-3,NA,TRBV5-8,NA,CASSLDRADGNTIYF,TGTGCCAGCAGCTTGGACAGGGCGGATGGAAACACCATATATTTT
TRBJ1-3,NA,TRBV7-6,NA,CASSLGLYSGTGGNTIYF,TGTGCCAGCAGCTTAGGCCTTTACTCCGGGACGGGAGGAAACACCATATATTTT
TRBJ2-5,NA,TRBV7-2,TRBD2,CASSKGLAAETQYF,TGTGCCAGCAGCAAGGGACTAGCGGCAGAGACCCAGTACTTC
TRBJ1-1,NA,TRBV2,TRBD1,CASSAQGKVTEAFF,TGTGCCAGCAGTGCACAGGGGAAGGTCACTGAAGCTTTCTTT
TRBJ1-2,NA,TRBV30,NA,CAWSGGADYGYTF,TGTGCCTGGAGTGGAGGCGCAGACTATGGCTACACCTTC
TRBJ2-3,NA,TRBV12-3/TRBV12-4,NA,CASGAASTDTQYF,TGTGCCAGCGGGGCAGCTAGCACAGATACGCAGTATTTT
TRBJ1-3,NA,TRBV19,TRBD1,CASSWGQPRSGNTIYF,TGTGCCAGTAGTTGGGGACAGCCACGCTCTGGAAACACCATATATTTT
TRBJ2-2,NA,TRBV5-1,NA,CASSSGDATGELFF,TGCGCCAGCAGCTCGGGGGACGCCACCGGGGAGCTGTTTTTT
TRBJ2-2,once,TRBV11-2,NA,CASSLVRSTNTGELFF,TGTGCCAGCAGCTTAGTTCGCAGCACGAACACCGGGGAGCTGTTTTTT
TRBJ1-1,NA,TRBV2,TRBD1,CASSARQGAVNTEAFF,TGTGCCAGCAGTGCCAGGCAGGGGGCAGTTAACACTGAAGCTTTCTTT
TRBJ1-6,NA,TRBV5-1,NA,CASSLEGVGNSPLHF,TGCGCCAGCAGCTTGGAGGGGGTAGGAAATTCACCCCTCCACTTT
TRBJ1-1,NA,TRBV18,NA,CASSPGTVNTEAFF,TGTGCCAGCTCACCAGGGACGGTGAACACTGAAGCTTTCTTT
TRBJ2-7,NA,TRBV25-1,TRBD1,CASSEKGAHSYEQYF,TGTGCCAGCAGTGAAAAGGGGGCGCATTCCTACGAGCAGTACTTC
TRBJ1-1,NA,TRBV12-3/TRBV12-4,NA,CASSLHGLEAFF,TGTGCCAGCAGTTTACATGGACTGGAAGCTTTCTTT
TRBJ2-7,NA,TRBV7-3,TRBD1,CASSRQGAGEQYF,TGTGCCAGCAGCCGACAGGGGGCAGGGGAGCAGTACTTC